These 31 T cell receptor beta chains were all obtained from the same sample, sequenced in a study of blood T cell repertoires in COVID-19. Here immunoSEQ multiplex PCR was the method, and the copy in TCRdb shows in-frame clones only, minus some. This sample carries tens of thousands of clones, 80% to 90% of them seen once, and the ten largest clones take over 25%. The specimen was peripheral blood. All receptors derive from an elderly woman with COVID-19, enrolled during active disease.

This chain links TRBV7-2 with TRBJ2-1; 10 bases are shared with TRBD2. The ends lost 5 bases at V and 7 bases at J; junction bases unmatched: 14. Germline V gene data show CDR1 as SGHTA and CDR2 as FQGNSA. This CDR3 has 17 residues. The CDR3 DNA is TGTGCCAGCAGCGCCCCTTCGAGCGGGAGGGCCTTAAATGAGCAGTTCTTC. Protein sequence: CASSAPSSGRALNEQFF. The variable domain in full, with the rest retrieved from reference TRBV7-2 and TRBJ2-1, is GAGVSQSPSNKVTEKGKDVELRCDPISGHTALYWYRQSLGQGLEFLIYFQGNSAPDKSGLPSDRFSAERTGGSVSTLTIQRTQQEDSAVYLCASSAPSSGRALNEQFFGPGTRLTVL.

This clone has just a few counts. The chain is built from TRBV6-2 or TRBV6-3 and TRBJ2-7; 10 nucleotides align to TRBD2. Trimming cost V 4 bases and J 3 bases; bases outside gene matches: 9. The CDR3 consists of 16 residues. The germline CDR1 and CDR2 sequences are MNHEY and SVGEGT. The CDR3 loop is CASSSSSSGSIYEQYF. As DNA, the CDR3 is TGTGCCAGCAGTTCATCATCTAGCGGGAGCATCTACGAGCAGTACTTC.

This chain connects TRBV24-1 to TRBJ2-1; 7 positions match TRBD1. With 4 bases clipped from V and 2 bases from J, the junction kept 1 base outside the gene matches. There are 14 residues in the CDR3. Germline assignment: CDR1 KGHDR and CDR2 SFDVKD. Here the CDR3 reads CATSDGTAYNEQFF. CDR3 DNA: TGTGCCACCAGTGACGGGACAGCCTACAATGAGCAGTTCTTC.

The gene calls are TRBV6-1 and TRBJ1-4; 8 bases match TRBD1. CDR1 is MNHNS and CDR2 is SASEGT in the germline V gene. V dropped 3 bases and J dropped 3; count of bases not matched to a gene: 6. The CDR3 runs to 16 residues. CDR3 DNA sequence: TGTGCCAGCAGTGAGACAGGGGTGGTGGCTAATGAAAAACTGTTTTTT. It translates to CASSETGVVANEKLFF.

The V and J genes are TRBV5-1 and TRBJ1-1, with 8 bases matching TRBD1. Trimming cost V 5 bases and J 7 bases; bases outside gene matches: 7. Germline CDR1 is SGHRS and CDR2 is YFSETQ. This CDR3 region has 13 residues. CDR3 sequence (DNA): TGCGCCAGCAGGTCGCAGGGGGCGATTGAAGCTTTCTTT. This translates into CASRSQGAIEAFF.

V usage is TRBV6-5 and J usage is TRBJ2-2; TRBD1 matches at 11 bases. The V gene's germline CDR1 is MNHEY and CDR2 SVGAGI. The CDR3 extends over 15 amino acids. Trimming at V came to 6 bases and at J to 4 bases, leaving 4 bases not matched to a gene. This chain's CDR3 is CASRRDRGSTGELFF. The CDR3 nucleotides are TGTGCCAGCAGAAGGGACAGGGGGAGCACCGGGGAGCTGTTTTTT.

The chain has TRBV27 and TRBJ1-1; D gene unclear. Germline values: CDR1 MNHEY, CDR2 SMNVEV (reference sequence). This CDR3 has 15 amino acids. The V end was cut by 6 bases, the J end by 1 base, with 15 bases between. In DNA, the CDR3 is TGTGCCAGCAGGTGGAGCTTCCAGCCGAACACTGAAGCTTTCTTT. It codes for CASRWSFQPNTEAFF.

The rearrangement uses TRBV7-7 and TRBJ2-5; possible D gene TRBD1, 5 bases. Trimming pared 5 bases from V and 5 bases from J, leaving 18 bases between. This CDR3 is 15 amino acids long. Germline CDR1 and CDR2: SSHAT and FNYEAQ (reference sequence). In DNA form, the CDR3 reads TGTGCCAGCAGCCGAACAGGCTCAAAGGGTGAGACCCAGTACTTC. It specifies CASSRTGSKGETQYF.

This chain uses TRBV10-3 with TRBJ2-2, with 7 bases identical to TRBD2. The J segment lost 3 bases and the V segment lost 11 bases, leaving 12 bases of the junction unmatched. The CDR3 length is 15 residues. Germline CDR1 and CDR2: ENHRY and SYGVKD. The CDR3 loop is CAVGRAGIDTGELFF. The DNA for the CDR3 is TGTGCCGTGGGGCGAGCGGGGATCGACACCGGGGAGCTGTTTTTT.

The chain combines TRBV10-1 with TRBJ1-3; possibly TRBD1 for D (6 bases). Trimming shortened V by 6 bases and J by 1 base, and 19 bases separated the two germline ends. Germline CDR1 reads WNHNN; CDR2 reads SYGVQD (reference sequence). The CDR3 is made up of 17 amino acids. The CDR3 sequence: CASSRYQGTTSGNTIYF. The CDR3 DNA reads TGCGCCAGCAGCCGTTACCAGGGGACGACGTCTGGAAACACCATATATTTT.

The chain recombines TRBV11-3 with TRBJ2-5; tentatively, D is TRBD2 (5 bases). CDR1 SGHNT and CDR2 YENEEA come from the germline V gene. CDR3 length equals 13 residues. V was cut by 5 bases and J by 0 bases, with 7 bases left in between. This chain's CDR3 is CASSPEDQETQYF. In DNA form, the CDR3 reads TGTGCCAGCAGCCCGGAGGACCAAGAGACCCAGTACTTC. Together with reference TRBV11-3 and TRBJ2-5, the CDR3 gives the full variable domain: EAGVVQSPRYKIIEKKQPVAFWCNPISGHNTLYWYLQNLGQGPELLIRYENEEAVDDSQLPKDRFSAERLKGVDSTLKIQPAELGDSAVYLCASSPEDQETQYFGPGTRLLVL.

V gene TRBV6-5 combines with J gene TRBJ2-7; the D gene is possibly TRBD2 (5 bases). CDR3 length: 11 amino acids. V lost 6 bases and J lost 8, with 11 bases in between. Per the germline V gene, CDR1 is MNHEY and CDR2 is SVGAGI. The CDR3 DNA reads TGTGCCAGCAGATGGGAGCGGAAGCAGTACTTC. This codes for CASRWERKQYF.

Points on this clone: The sample carries other DNA sequences with the same CDR3. The chain couples TRBV18 to TRBJ2-5; D may be TRBD1 (5 bases). This CDR3 has 12 amino acids. V lost 1 base and J 5 bases, leaving 5 bases between the germline ends. The germline V gene has CDR1 KGHSH and CDR2 LQKENI. The CDR3 region is CASSPQGETQYF. In nucleotides, the CDR3 is TGTGCCAGCTCACCACAGGGGGAGACCCAGTACTTC. Full variable domain (rest looked up from reference TRBV18 and TRBJ2-5): NAGVMQNPRHLVRRRGQEARLRCSPMKGHSHVYWYRQLPEEGLKFMVYLQKENIIDESGMPKERFSAEFPKEGPSILRIQQVVRGDSAAYFCASSPQGETQYFGPGTRLLVL.

The rearrangement links TRBV19 to TRBJ2-1; the match to TRBD1 covers 9 bases. This CDR3 region has 15 residues. Germline assignment: CDR1 LNHDA and CDR2 SQIVND (reference sequence). Trimming at V came to 6 bases and at J to 6 bases, leaving 9 bases not matched to a gene. CDR3 in DNA: TGTGCCAGTAGGGAACAGGGGGCGGCCCTCAATGAGCAGTTCTTC. Its translation is CASREQGAALNEQFF.

Concerning this clone itself: Sequence at one end of the junction differs from germline and may be a read error. This chain links TRBV18 with TRBJ2-7; 8 nucleotides align to TRBD2. Germline lookup yields CDR1 KGHSH and CDR2 LQKENI. The CDR3 runs to 14 residues. CDR3 region: CASSPREGPYGQYF. In DNA, the CDR3 is TGTGCCAGCTCACCTCGGGAGGGTCCCTACGGGCAGTACTTC.

The CDR3, as DNA: TGTGCCAGCAGCTTACGATCTTCAGGGGTCGGGGAGCTGTTTTTT. This translates into CASSLRSSGVGELFF. The rearrangement links TRBV5-4 to TRBJ2-2, with D tentatively TRBD1 (6 bases). Germline loops: CDR1 SGHNT, CDR2 YYREEE (reference sequence). This CDR3 spans 15 amino acids. V lost 2 bases, J lost 7 bases, and 15 bases lay in between.

The V call is TRBV27, the J call TRBJ2-2; 7 nucleotides agree with TRBD2. The germline gives CDR1 MNHEY, CDR2 SMNVEV (reference sequence). The V and J ends lost 7 bases and 4 bases, in that order; junction bases with no gene match: 9. The CDR3 covers 15 residues. CDR3: CASTPYGGSTGELFF. CDR3 DNA: TGTGCCAGCACCCCTTACGGGGGGTCCACCGGGGAGCTGTTTTTT.

The V gene is TRBV23-1, the J gene TRBJ2-7; the D gene is possibly TRBD1 (6 bases). TRBV23-1 is an ORF, with its function uncertain. This CDR3 contains 15 residues. V was pared by 0 bases and J by 2 bases, with 11 bases between. In DNA, the CDR3 is TGCGCCAGCAGTCAATCAGGACAGCCCCCCTACGAGCAGTACTTC. This codes for CASSQSGQPPYEQYF.

The rearrangement links TRBV15 to TRBJ1-5; D is perhaps TRBD1 (6 bases). Between the trimmed V and J ends, which lost 3 bases and 3 bases, there was a span of 12 bases. The CDR3 contains 15 residues. Looked up from germline, CDR1 is LNHNV and CDR2 is YYDKDF (reference sequence). The CDR3 loop is CATSSLGQNNQPQHF. In DNA form, the CDR3 reads TGTGCCACCAGCAGTTTGGGACAAAACAATCAGCCCCAGCATTTT.

The J gene is TRBJ1-2, the V gene TRBV15, with D possibly matching TRBD1 (5 bases). The CDR3 totals 14 residues. The V end was cut by 1 base, the J end by 7 bases, with 13 bases between. Germline V gene data show CDR1 as LNHNV and CDR2 as YYDKDF (reference sequence). CDR3 sequence (DNA): TGTGCCACCAGCAGAGCCTCGGGGACTATTGGCTACACCTTC. Its protein product is CATSRASGTIGYTF.

V and J are TRBV5-1 and TRBJ2-5; 14 bases line up with TRBD2. The J segment lost 5 bases and the V segment lost 4 bases, leaving 7 bases of the junction unmatched. Germline lookup yields CDR1 SGHRS and CDR2 YFSETQ. The CDR3 covers 16 residues. The DNA of the CDR3 is TGCGCCAGCAGCGCGGGACTAGCGGGAGTTGGGGAGACCCAGTACTTC. It specifies CASSAGLAGVGETQYF.

This rearrangement joins TRBV2 to TRBJ1-1, with 7 bases matching TRBD1. Germline trimming cut 6 bases from V and 0 bases from J; bases unmatched to any gene: 4. Germline loops: CDR1 SNHLY, CDR2 FYNNEI. The CDR3 sequence is 14 residues long. The CDR3 DNA is TGTGCCAGCAGATGGGACAGTATGAACACTGAAGCTTTCTTT. Its translation is CASRWDSMNTEAFF.

The sample holds one count of this clone. The chain employs TRBV18 and TRBJ2-7; tentative D call: TRBD1 (6 bases). The CDR3 spans 14 residues. Per germline, CDR1 KGHSH and CDR2 LQKENI. Trimming removed 2 bases from V and 5 bases from J, with 13 bases in between. In nucleotides, the CDR3 is TGTGCCAGCTCACCAGGCACAGGGACCCACGAGCAGTACTTC. The encoded protein is CASSPGTGTHEQYF.

The chain recombines TRBV7-2 with TRBJ2-3, with a tentative D call TRBD1 (6 bases). V lost 2 bases to trimming and J lost 6 bases, with 15 bases between them. CDR1 and CDR2 (germline): SGHTA, FQGNSA. The CDR3 loop spans 15 amino acids. The CDR3 DNA reads TGTGCCAGCAGCTTACGAGGACAGCGCCAGGATACGCAGTATTTT. Amino acids: CASSLRGQRQDTQYF.

The gene calls are TRBV9 and TRBJ1-4, with D unclear. V lost 0 bases to trimming and J lost 4 bases, with 16 bases between them. The germline V gene encodes CDR1 SGDLS and CDR2 YYNGEE. This CDR3 contains 17 residues. The chain's CDR3 is CASSVEAPGAGNEKLFF. The CDR3 bases are TGTGCCAGCAGCGTAGAAGCCCCAGGCGCGGGTAATGAAAAACTGTTTTTT.

The V call is TRBV11-1, the J call TRBJ2-3; 11 bases agree with TRBD1. The J segment lost 3 bases and the V segment lost 5 bases, leaving 4 bases of the junction unmatched. Germline V gives CDR1 SGHAT, CDR2 FQDESV (reference sequence). The CDR3 runs to 15 residues. The CDR3 sequence: CASSHRDRGTDTQYF. CDR3 in DNA: TGTGCCAGCAGCCACAGGGACAGGGGGACAGATACGCAGTATTTT.

The rearrangement joins TRBV10-3 to TRBJ1-5, with TRBD1 matching 10 bases. The V gene's germline CDR1 is ENHRY and CDR2 SYGVKD. J gave up 3 bases and V 2 bases, and 10 bases lay outside the gene matches. CDR3 length: 18 amino acids. The CDR3 spells CAISEGPGDRGFNQPQHF. CDR3 nucleotides: TGTGCCATCAGTGAGGGTCCGGGGGACAGGGGTTTCAATCAGCCCCAGCATTTT.

This chain links TRBV9 with TRBJ2-5; TRBD2 matches at 8 bases. V shed 3 bases and J 1 base; nucleotides not matched to a gene: 2. The germline V gene has CDR1 SGDLS and CDR2 YYNGEE. The length of the CDR3 is 14 residues. The CDR3 DNA sequence: TGTGCCAGCAGCGCCGGGGGGGCCCAAGAGACCCAGTACTTC. It specifies CASSAGGAQETQYF.

CDR3 amino acids: CASSPPGARTEAFF. The CDR3 bases are TGTGCCAGCTCACCACCAGGGGCGCGCACTGAAGCTTTCTTT. The chain combines TRBV18 with TRBJ1-1; tentatively, D is TRBD1 (5 bases). The length of the CDR3 is 14 residues. The germline CDR1 and CDR2 sequences are KGHSH and LQKENI. Trimming took 0 bases from V and 4 from J, leaving 9 bases between them.

This chain connects TRBV11-2 to TRBJ2-1; D may be TRBD2 (6 bases). V lost 4 bases, J lost 3 bases, and 7 bases lay in between. Germline CDR1 is SGHAT and CDR2 is FQNNGV. This CDR3 is built from 13 residues. In DNA, the CDR3 is TGTGCCAGCAGCTCCGGGGGCTACAATGAGCAGTTCTTC. It translates to CASSSGGYNEQFF. The full variable domain, rest sourced from reference TRBV11-2 and TRBJ2-1, is EAGVAQSPRYKIIEKRQSVAFWCNPISGHATLYWYQQILGQGPKLLIQFQNNGVVDDSQLPKDRFSAERLKGVDSTLKIQPAKLEDSAVYLCASSSGGYNEQFFGPGTRLTVL.

V usage is TRBV6-1 and J usage is TRBJ2-1; D gene uncertain. V dropped 2 bases and J dropped 2 bases, with 7 bases sitting between them. The CDR3 extends over 14 amino acids. In germline, CDR1 is MNHNS, CDR2 SASEGT. CDR3 in DNA: TGTGCCAGCAGTGAACTCTCTACCTACAATGAGCAGTTCTTC. Translation: CASSELSTYNEQFF.